In its sample, the clone carrying this TCR beta chain was seen many times. TCRdb re-derived calls from the reads in MiXCR, one entry per CDR3 protein. The sample carries some 200,000 distinct CDR3 sequences, roughly 9% recorded once. This sample was taken from a study of T cell repertoires in cytomegalovirus infection. Overall study: An indication of both CMV infection and matching HLA type came from public TCR beta signatures.

The sequence came from a human donor in good health (CMV status not recorded). Some clones in this sample may be carry-over from other donors' samples. The sample taken for sequencing was PBMCs.

CDR3 region: CASSLDQRQGSGLRPNEKLFF. CDR3 DNA sequence: TGTGCCAGCAGCTTGGACCAGAGACAGGGAAGCGGCCTACGGCCTAATGAAAAACTGTTTTTT. The chain recombines TRBV7-8 with TRBJ1-4, with 7 positions matching TRBD1. Germline CDR1 SGHVS, CDR2 FQNEAQ. Losses at the gene ends were 3 bases for V and 3 bases for J; bases not matched to a gene: 22. The CDR3 covers 21 residues.